These 27 T cell receptor beta chains were all obtained from the same sample, sequenced in a study of T cell responses to AZD1222 COVID-19 vaccine (dated by TCRdb to about 2021). The sample's time point, from its label and the paper: baseline before first vaccination. Libraries were made using the immunoSEQ multiplex PCR assay. TCRdb took over this immuneACCESS table, retaining in-frame rearrangements with V and J assigned. Such tables are incomplete; in checked studies, under half of the missing clones stem from an unresolved V gene, and the remainder is unexplained. The sample includes approximately 200,000 clones, with just over 85% observed a single time. The ten largest clones capture 6% to 8.5% of the sample. Specimen: peripheral blood, collected on day 0 of AZD1222 vaccination. These receptors were taken from an adult in good health.

This chain connects TRBV30 to TRBJ1-2; D is unclear. Trimming left V 2 bases short and J 2 bases short, with 3 bases between. This CDR3 comprises 11 residues. The germline gives CDR1 GTSNPN, CDR2 SVGIG (reference sequence). The DNA for the CDR3 is TGTGCCTGGAGTCTGAACTATGGCTACACCTTC. It codes for CAWSLNYGYTF.

J is TRBJ2-1 and V is TRBV19; D not resolved. The V end lost 5 bases, the J end lost 4 bases, and 6 bases lay between the germline ends. Germline CDR1 and CDR2: LNHDA and SQIVND (reference sequence). The CDR3 loop spans 12 amino acids. This chain's CDR3 is CASSVQYNEQFF. CDR3 nucleotide sequence: TGTGCCAGTAGTGTCCAATACAATGAGCAGTTCTTC.

This clone appeared a single time. The chain joins TRBV7-8 to TRBJ1-1; 7 bases align to TRBD1. The CDR3 has 13 amino acids. V dropped 5 bases and J dropped 11; count of bases not matched to a gene: 11. CDR1 is SGHVS and CDR2 is FQNEAQ in the germline V gene. CDR3 DNA: TGTGCCAGCAGCCAGTACAGGGGAGGGTTGGCTTTCTTT. Protein: CASSQYRGGLAFF.

This chain uses TRBV5-1 with TRBJ1-1; a possible D gene is TRBD1 (5 bases). The CDR3 spans 16 residues. From germline, CDR1 is SGHRS and CDR2 YFSETQ. The V end lost 3 bases, the J end lost 5 bases, and 20 bases lay between the germline ends. This CDR3 reads CASSSNLRGDRTEAFF. In DNA form, the CDR3 reads TGCGCCAGCAGCTCAAACCTCCGGGGCGATCGGACTGAAGCTTTCTTT.

The J gene is TRBJ1-6, the V gene TRBV19; 7 nucleotides line up with TRBD1. Per germline, CDR1 LNHDA and CDR2 SQIVND (reference sequence). Trimming at V came to 5 bases and at J to 10 bases, leaving 11 bases not matched to a gene. The CDR3 totals 15 residues. The CDR3 DNA sequence: TGTGCCAGTAGTGGAACAGGGGAAGGGGGCTCACCCCTCCACTTT. This translates into CASSGTGEGGSPLHF.

As regards this clone: This sample also contains other DNA sequences that code for the same CDR3. This sequence joins TRBV5-1 and TRBJ2-7; a possible D gene is TRBD1 (5 bases). Looked up from germline, CDR1 is SGHRS and CDR2 is YFSETQ. This CDR3 has 14 residues. V gave up 3 bases and J gave up 0 bases, with 10 bases separating them. As DNA, the CDR3 is TGCGCCAGCAGCTCCCCAGGGCCCTCCTACGAGCAGTACTTC. Translated: CASSSPGPSYEQYF.

The rearrangement uses TRBV28 and TRBJ2-2; D uncertain. The CDR3 has 16 amino acids. V was trimmed by 8 bases and J by 6 bases, leaving 22 bases between them. The germline V gene encodes CDR1 MDHEN and CDR2 SYDVKM. The CDR3 DNA sequence: TGTGCCAGCGAATTTAACCCCCTAAGTGGTGCCGGGGAGCTGTTTTTT. Its protein is CASEFNPLSGAGELFF.

The sample holds one count of this clone. V is TRBV25-1 and J is TRBJ2-7, with 7 nucleotides matching TRBD2. CDR3 size: 12 residues. Germline assignment: CDR1 MGHDK and CDR2 SYGVNS. V shed 10 bases, J shed 3 bases, and the junction held 6 bases outside the gene matches. As DNA, the CDR3 is TGTGCCACCCGGGGGGTTCTCTACGAGCAGTACTTC. Its translation is CATRGVLYEQYF.

The J gene is TRBJ1-1, the V gene TRBV25-1; D unresolved. The CDR3 has 12 residues. Trimming took 3 bases from V and 11 from J, leaving 13 bases between them. Germline-derived CDR1 and CDR2 are MGHDK and SYGVNS. The CDR3 sequence: CASSDRSGEAFF. For the CDR3, the DNA is TGTGCCAGCAGTGATCGGAGCGGCGAGGCTTTCTTT. Variable domain in full (rest from reference TRBV25-1 and TRBJ1-1): EADIYQTPRYLVIGTGKKITLECSQTMGHDKMYWYQQDPGMELHLIHYSYGVNSTEKGDLSSESTVSRIRTEHFPLTLESARPSHTSQYLCASSDRSGEAFFGQGTRLTVV.

This clone came up a few times. This chain uses TRBV7-3 with TRBJ1-2; perhaps TRBD1 as D (6 bases). V lost 4 bases and J lost 5, with 14 bases in between. The CDR3 consists of 14 residues. The germline V gene has CDR1 SGHTA and CDR2 FQGTGA. The CDR3 protein is CASSSPGAIYGYTF. The CDR3 coding sequence is TGTGCCAGCAGCTCCCCGGGGGCGATATATGGCTACACCTTC.

The sample holds one count of this clone. The chain has TRBV6-5 and TRBJ1-1, with D uncertain. CDR3 length: 12 residues. V gave up 10 bases and J gave up 1 base, with 10 bases separating them. Looked up from germline, CDR1 is MNHEY and CDR2 is SVGAGI. CDR3 DNA: TGTGCCATCAGGAGAGGGAACACTGAAGCTTTCTTT. Translation gives CAIRRGNTEAFF.

The CDR3 DNA sequence: TGCGCCAGCAGCTTGGTGGTGGCGCGCCTCGGTTCACCCCTCCACTTT. Encoded protein: CASSLVVARLGSPLHF. The V gene is TRBV5-1, the J gene TRBJ1-6; D is unresolved. The CDR3 contains 16 residues. Per germline, CDR1 SGHRS and CDR2 YFSETQ. Deletions cut 0 bases from V and 9 bases from J, with 16 bases between.

The V gene is TRBV13, the J gene TRBJ2-7, with a weak D call TRBD1 (5 bases). CDR3 length: 11 residues. CDR1 PRHDT and CDR2 FYEKMQ come from the germline V gene (reference sequence). Between the trimmed V and J ends, which lost 5 bases and 7 bases, there was a span of 9 bases. In nucleotides, the CDR3 is TGTGCCAGCAGCACGAGACAGGAGCAGTACTTC. Protein: CASSTRQEQYF.

This chain uses TRBV7-2 with TRBJ2-3; D gene unclear. V was shortened by 2 bases and J by 6 bases, with 9 bases between the two germline ends. This CDR3 comprises 13 residues. Germline V gives CDR1 SGHTA, CDR2 FQGNSA. The CDR3 here is CASSLKGWDTQYF. CDR3 DNA: TGTGCCAGCAGCTTAAAGGGTTGGGATACGCAGTATTTT.

This chain joins TRBV7-9 and TRBJ1-1, with D possibly TRBD1 on 5 matching bases. The CDR3 is 15 amino acids. V dropped 5 bases and J dropped 5 bases, with 18 bases sitting between them. Germline CDR1 and CDR2: SEHNR and FQNEAQ (reference sequence). CDR3 DNA: TGTGCCAGCAGCGTAGGGACGATAGAATATACTGAAGCTTTCTTT. This gives the protein CASSVGTIEYTEAFF.

This chain links TRBV5-3 with TRBJ2-6, with TRBD1 as a possible D gene (5 bases). TRBV5-3 is given ORF status, its function remaining uncertain. The length of the CDR3 is 16 residues. Trimming removed 9 bases from V and 0 bases from J, with 16 bases in between. The CDR3 nucleotides read TGTGCCATAAACATGGGGCCCGACTCTGGGGCCAACGTCCTGACTTTC. Protein: CAINMGPDSGANVLTF.

The V call is TRBV7-9, the J call TRBJ2-7; TRBD1 matches at 9 bases. The CDR3 length is 16 residues. Germline V gene data show CDR1 as SEHNR and CDR2 as FQNEAQ (reference sequence). V shed 1 base, J shed 0 bases, and the junction held 4 bases outside the gene matches. DNA of the CDR3: TGTGCCAGCAGCTTAGGATGGGGACAGGGCTCCTACGAGCAGTACTTC. Translation: CASSLGWGQGSYEQYF.

In the case of this clone: In the same sample, other DNA sequences code for this CDR3. The chain recombines TRBV6-5 with TRBJ1-3; TRBD1 aligns across 11 bases. Germline CDR1 and CDR2: MNHEY and SVGAGI. J was trimmed by 5 bases and V by 1 base; bases with no gene match: 1. This CDR3 comprises 15 residues. CDR3 loop: CASSYWDRGRNTIYF. The CDR3 DNA reads TGTGCCAGCAGTTACTGGGACAGGGGGAGAAACACCATATATTTT.

This clone is a singleton in its sample. The rearrangement uses TRBV19 and TRBJ1-1; D is unresolved. The length of the CDR3 is 17 residues. V lost 3 bases and J lost 0, with 17 bases in between. Germline-derived CDR1 and CDR2 are LNHDA and SQIVND (reference sequence). CDR3 sequence (DNA): TGTGCCAGTAGTATCACAGCCACCGACGCCATGAACACTGAAGCTTTCTTT. Translating gives CASSITATDAMNTEAFF.

The chain joins TRBV2 to TRBJ1-6, with TRBD1 identical over 7 bases. Germline CDR1 SNHLY, CDR2 FYNNEI. The CDR3 loop spans 14 amino acids. The trim removed 7 bases at V and 10 bases at J, leaving 10 bases unmatched. The CDR3 DNA is TGTGCCAGCACCCTAAGGACAGGCAACTCACCCCTCCACTTT. This sequence encodes CASTLRTGNSPLHF.

The V gene is TRBV6-5, the J gene TRBJ1-5; 8 positions match TRBD1. The CDR3 runs 14 residues. V lost 5 bases and J lost 2; bases outside the gene matches: 2. CDR1 is MNHEY, CDR2 SVGAGI, per germline. CDR3 nucleotide sequence: TGTGCCAGCAGTCCGGACAGGGGCAATCAGCCCCAGCATTTT. This codes for CASSPDRGNQPQHF.

The V and J genes are TRBV28 and TRBJ2-1; D may match TRBD1 or TRBD2 (5 bases each). The CDR3 is 16 amino acids. Trimming cost V 5 bases and J 8 bases, with 22 bases left between them. Germline CDR1 MDHEN, CDR2 SYDVKM. CDR3 region: CASSPLEGNRKYEQFF. Written as DNA, the CDR3 is TGTGCCAGCAGTCCCCTCGAGGGGAACAGGAAGTATGAGCAGTTCTTC.

The chain has TRBV5-4 and TRBJ1-1; perhaps TRBD1 as D (6 bases). This CDR3 region has 14 residues. V lost 1 base, J lost 5 bases, and 12 bases lay in between. CDR1 is SGHNT, CDR2 YYREEE, per germline (reference sequence). CDR3 DNA sequence: TGTGCCAGCAGCTTGACAGGGAAGGGAACTGAAGCTTTCTTT. It translates to CASSLTGKGTEAFF. Complete variable domain (other parts from reference TRBV5-4 and TRBJ1-1): ETGVTQSPTHLIKTRGQQVTLRCSSQSGHNTVSWYQQALGQGPQFIFQYYREEENGRGNFPPRFSGLQFPNYSSELNVNALELDDSALYLCASSLTGKGTEAFFGQGTRLTVV.

This clone has a handful of counts. The rearrangement uses TRBV27 and TRBJ2-7, with D perhaps matching TRBD1 (6 bases). Germline CDR1 and CDR2: MNHEY and SMNVEV (reference sequence). V was pared by 8 bases and J by 4 bases, with 24 bases between. This CDR3 spans 16 amino acids. The CDR3 DNA follows: TGTGCCAGCTCACAGGGTCGGAACGTAGGACGTTACGAGCAGTACTTC. Translating gives CASSQGRNVGRYEQYF.

This clone turned up a few times. The chain combines TRBV19 with TRBJ2-2; D uncertain. The CDR3 is made up of 13 amino acids. V was shortened by 10 bases and J by 1 base, with 10 bases between the two germline ends. Germline-derived CDR1 and CDR2 are LNHDA and SQIVND (reference sequence). In DNA, the CDR3 is TGTGCCACCCCCAGTGAGAACACCGGGGAGCTGTTTTTT. Translation gives CATPSENTGELFF.

The chain joins TRBV25-1 to TRBJ2-1; D assignment may be TRBD1 or TRBD2 (5 bases each). Germline V gene data show CDR1 as MGHDK and CDR2 as SYGVNS. The CDR3 runs 15 residues. V was clipped by 1 base and J by 5 bases, with 12 bases between them. The CDR3 region has the DNA TGTGCCAGCAGTGAATTTAGGGGAGCGAACAATGAGCAGTTCTTC. Protein product: CASSEFRGANNEQFF.

J is TRBJ2-1 and V is TRBV16; 8 positions match TRBD1. Germline trimming cut 4 bases from V and 6 bases from J; bases unmatched to any gene: 5. The CDR3 loop spans 14 amino acids. Germline CDR1 and CDR2: KGHSY and FQNENV. The CDR3 loop is CASSPQGASNEQFF. As DNA, the CDR3 is TGTGCCAGCAGCCCGCAGGGGGCGAGCAATGAGCAGTTCTTC.